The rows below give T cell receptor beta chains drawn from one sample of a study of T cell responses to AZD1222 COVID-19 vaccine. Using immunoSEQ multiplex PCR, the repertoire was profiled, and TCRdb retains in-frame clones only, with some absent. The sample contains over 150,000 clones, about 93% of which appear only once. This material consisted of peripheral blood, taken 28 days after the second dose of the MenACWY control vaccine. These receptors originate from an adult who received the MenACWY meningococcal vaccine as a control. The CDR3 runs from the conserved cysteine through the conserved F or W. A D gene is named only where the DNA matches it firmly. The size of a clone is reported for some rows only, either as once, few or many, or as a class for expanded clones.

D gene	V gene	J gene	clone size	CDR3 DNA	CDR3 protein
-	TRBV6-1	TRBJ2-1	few	TGTGCCAGCAGTGAAAAGGAACACCTTGAGCAGTTCTTC	CASSEKEHLEQFF
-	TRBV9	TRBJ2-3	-	TGTGCCAGCGGGCAAGGCGGGCTTCCGGCGTCGGATACGCAGTATTTT	CASGQGGLPASDTQYF
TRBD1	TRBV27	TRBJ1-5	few	TGTGCCAGCCGACCTCTGGGACAGCAATCTAGCAATCAGCCCCAGCATTTT	CASRPLGQQSSNQPQHF
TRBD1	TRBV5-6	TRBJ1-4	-	TGTGCCAGCAGCCCAACAGGGGGGAGAGGTGAAAAACTGTTTTTT	CASSPTGGRGEKLFF
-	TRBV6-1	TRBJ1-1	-	TGTGCCAGCAGTCGCCCCGCCCAGCAGAACACTGAAGCTTTCTTT	CASSRPAQQNTEAFF
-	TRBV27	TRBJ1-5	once	TGTGCCAGCAGGGACAGAGGTTATAGCAATCAGCCCCAGCATTTT	CASRDRGYSNQPQHF
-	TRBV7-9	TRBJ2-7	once	TGTGCCAGCAGCTTAGTGGGACACCCCTACGAGCAGTACTTC	CASSLVGHPYEQYF
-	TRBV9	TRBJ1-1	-	TGTGCCAGCAGCGTAGGGCCTCAGGGATCTGAAGCTTTCTTT	CASSVGPQGSEAFF
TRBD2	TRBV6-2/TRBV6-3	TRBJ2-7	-	TGTGCCAGCAGCCCCCCGGAACTAGCGGGGGGACTTTACTACGAGCAGTACTTC	CASSPPELAGGLYYEQYF
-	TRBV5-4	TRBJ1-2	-	TGTGCCAGCAGCTTGTTTGAGGGCTACACCTTC	CASSLFEGYTF
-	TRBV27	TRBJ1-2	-	TGTGCCAGCCTTCCCTCGCGGGGGTACTATGGCTACACCTTC	CASLPSRGYYGYTF
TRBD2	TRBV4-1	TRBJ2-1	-	TGCGCCAGCAGCCAGGTCGCTCGGGGGGGCCGGTACAATGAGCAGTTCTTC	CASSQVARGGRYNEQFF
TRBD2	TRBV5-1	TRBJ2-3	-	TGCGCCAGCAGCTCGGGACTAGCATCGGCTCAGGATACGCAGTATTTT	CASSSGLASAQDTQYF
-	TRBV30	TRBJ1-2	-	TGTGCCTGGAGCGCCTCGGCGGCAGGGGCGGTCACCTTC	CAWSASAAGAVTF